The rows below give T cell receptor beta chains drawn from one sample of a study of blood T cells in healthy people across ages. TCRdb redid the calling of the 5' RACE reads with MiXCR, one entry per CDR3 protein. Seen here are 700,000 to 900,000 distinct CDR3 sequences, 20% to 30% observed once, and the top ten hold roughly 3.1%. The data were also submitted as part of a second study, on T cells of mothers and their children.

The sequencing input was blood. Receptor source: a boy aged 5-17 years in good health. The CDR3 runs from the conserved cysteine through the conserved F or W. Only some rows state a clone size, as once, few, many or a class for expanded clones.

v_gene: TRBV20-1
len: 15
abundance: NA
j_gene: NA
CDR3aa: CSAPGGAGGTYEQYF

v_gene: TRBV6-6
len: 14
abundance: few
j_gene: TRBJ1-3
CDR3aa: CASSYSQNGNTIYF

v_gene: TRBV19
len: 11
abundance: few
j_gene: TRBJ2-7
CDR3aa: CASSIAGQQYF

v_gene: TRBV11-2
len: 16
abundance: NA
j_gene: TRBJ1-6
CDR3aa: CASNGLGGPNNSPLHF

v_gene: TRBV7-9
len: 15
abundance: NA
j_gene: TRBJ2-7
CDR3aa: CASSLDWQVGVEQYF

v_gene: TRBV7-9
len: 18
abundance: NA
j_gene: TRBJ2-1
CDR3aa: CASSLFRLAGGFYNEQFF

v_gene: TRBV12-5
len: 14
abundance: NA
j_gene: TRBJ2-7
CDR3aa: CASGLFEAKSAQYF

v_gene: TRBV4-1
len: 14
abundance: NA
j_gene: TRBJ1-2
CDR3aa: CASSPGPLGYGYTF

v_gene: TRBV4-2
len: 14
abundance: NA
j_gene: TRBJ2-1
CDR3aa: CASSQDRTANEQFF

v_gene: TRBV29-1
len: 10
abundance: NA
j_gene: TRBJ2-4
CDR3aa: CSVEENIQYF

v_gene: TRBV12-3/TRBV12-4
len: 11
abundance: NA
j_gene: TRBJ2-5
CDR3aa: CASRASGGPYF

v_gene: TRBV12-3/TRBV12-4
len: 14
abundance: NA
j_gene: TRBJ2-3
CDR3aa: CASSRQGWTDTQYF

v_gene: TRBV5-1
len: 17
abundance: few
j_gene: TRBJ2-5
CDR3aa: CASSWGTGGGSQETQYF

v_gene: TRBV29-1
len: 9
abundance: NA
j_gene: TRBJ2-3
CDR3aa: CTEGDTQYF

v_gene: TRBV5-6
len: 19
abundance: NA
j_gene: TRBJ2-3
CDR3aa: CASSLDGVAGGLATDTQYF

v_gene: TRBV12-3/TRBV12-4
len: 12
abundance: few
j_gene: TRBJ2-2
CDR3aa: CASIRNTGELFF

v_gene: TRBV3-1
len: 11
abundance: many
j_gene: TRBJ2-5
CDR3aa: CASSQRETQYF

v_gene: TRBV20-1
len: 13
abundance: few
j_gene: TRBJ1-2
CDR3aa: CSARDRINYGYTF

v_gene: TRBV2
len: 17
abundance: NA
j_gene: TRBJ1-4
CDR3aa: CASTKRARGATNEKLFF

v_gene: TRBV19
len: 17
abundance: NA
j_gene: TRBJ1-1
CDR3aa: CASSMSPGRTINTEAFF

v_gene: TRBV6-6
len: 16
abundance: NA
j_gene: TRBJ2-5
CDR3aa: CASSYPGQGGQETQYF

v_gene: TRBV28
len: 15
abundance: NA
j_gene: TRBJ2-3
CDR3aa: CASSLGGRGGDTQYF

v_gene: TRBV3-1
len: 16
abundance: NA
j_gene: TRBJ2-5
CDR3aa: CASSQRGGEYQEAQYF

v_gene: TRBV4-1
len: 15
abundance: NA
j_gene: TRBJ2-1
CDR3aa: CAGSLQVGVHNEQFF

v_gene: TRBV5-5
len: 14
abundance: NA
j_gene: TRBJ2-3
CDR3aa: CASYQGDITDTQYF

v_gene: TRBV5-1
len: 14
abundance: few
j_gene: TRBJ2-5
CDR3aa: CASGVTGGGETQYF

v_gene: TRBV12-3/TRBV12-4
len: 14
abundance: few
j_gene: TRBJ2-4
CDR3aa: CASSRTGGLYIQYF

v_gene: TRBV12-3/TRBV12-4
len: 13
abundance: few
j_gene: TRBJ2-7
CDR3aa: CASTTGSPPVKYF

v_gene: TRBV6-1
len: 11
abundance: NA
j_gene: NA
CDR3aa: CASFGNNEQFF

v_gene: TRBV12-3/TRBV12-4
len: 14
abundance: NA
j_gene: TRBJ1-6
CDR3aa: CASSLTGPDSPLHF

v_gene: TRBV29-1
len: 14
abundance: NA
j_gene: TRBJ1-1
CDR3aa: CSVNRGLWDTEAFF

v_gene: TRBV10-3
len: 15
abundance: few
j_gene: TRBJ2-1
CDR3aa: CAIRSTGDSYNEQFF

v_gene: TRBV29-1
len: 10
abundance: few
j_gene: TRBJ2-3
CDR3aa: CSVNPVEQYF

v_gene: TRBV5-1
len: 18
abundance: NA
j_gene: TRBJ2-6
CDR3aa: CASSLTWDVSSGANVLTF

v_gene: TRBV7-6
len: 15
abundance: NA
j_gene: TRBJ1-4
CDR3aa: CASTPGGSTNEKLFF

v_gene: TRBV6-1
len: 14
abundance: NA
j_gene: TRBJ1-3
CDR3aa: CASSSVAVGNTIYF

v_gene: TRBV28
len: 17
abundance: few
j_gene: TRBJ2-7
CDR3aa: CASSLDRFTQSSYEQYF

v_gene: TRBV3-1
len: 16
abundance: NA
j_gene: TRBJ2-1
CDR3aa: CASSRVGLSSYNEQFF

v_gene: TRBV6-6
len: 14
abundance: NA
j_gene: TRBJ2-7
CDR3aa: CASSRRRGSFEQYF

v_gene: TRBV6-6
len: 14
abundance: NA
j_gene: TRBJ1-2
CDR3aa: CASSYEAANYGYTF

v_gene: TRBV20-1
len: 14
abundance: NA
j_gene: NA
CDR3aa: CSARDRGDYYEQYF

v_gene: TRBV28
len: 15
abundance: few
j_gene: TRBJ2-7
CDR3aa: CASSFSERGAYEQYF

v_gene: TRBV4-1
len: 15
abundance: few
j_gene: TRBJ2-3
CDR3aa: CASSHQGISTDTQYF

v_gene: TRBV7-2
len: 14
abundance: NA
j_gene: TRBJ1-4
CDR3aa: CASSRGLDNEKLFF

v_gene: TRBV7-3
len: 18
abundance: NA
j_gene: TRBJ2-1
CDR3aa: CASSPARDRERDDNEQFF

v_gene: TRBV20-1
len: 15
abundance: NA
j_gene: TRBJ1-2
CDR3aa: CSARGRGRPVAGYTF

v_gene: TRBV27
len: 14
abundance: few
j_gene: NA
CDR3aa: CASSPTGSPYEQYF

v_gene: TRBV6-2/TRBV6-3
len: 15
abundance: NA
j_gene: TRBJ2-3
CDR3aa: CASTGTSGGAATQYF

v_gene: TRBV12-3/TRBV12-4
len: 15
abundance: few
j_gene: NA
CDR3aa: CASSLAPQGRNEQFF

v_gene: TRBV7-2
len: 15
abundance: few
j_gene: TRBJ2-4
CDR3aa: CASSPSAGDKNIQYF

v_gene: TRBV15
len: 13
abundance: few
j_gene: TRBJ1-6
CDR3aa: CATSRGVGSPLHF

v_gene: TRBV7-6
len: 14
abundance: few
j_gene: TRBJ1-1
CDR3aa: CASSPVDRLTEAFF

v_gene: TRBV7-8
len: 17
abundance: NA
j_gene: TRBJ2-6
CDR3aa: CASSPHGGSSGANVLTF

v_gene: TRBV10-3
len: 14
abundance: few
j_gene: TRBJ1-1
CDR3aa: CAITIEGGSTEAFF

v_gene: TRBV20-1
len: 13
abundance: few
j_gene: TRBJ1-2
CDR3aa: CSAVKTGVGGYTF

v_gene: TRBV6-1
len: 14
abundance: NA
j_gene: TRBJ1-2
CDR3aa: CASCQGAGFYGYTF

v_gene: TRBV20-1
len: 10
abundance: NA
j_gene: TRBJ1-1
CDR3aa: CSASDRGAFF

v_gene: TRBV11-2
len: 22
abundance: NA
j_gene: TRBJ2-6
CDR3aa: CASSLDGPGNRVTISGANVMTF

v_gene: TRBV10-3
len: 14
abundance: few
j_gene: TRBJ2-5
CDR3aa: CAISESGSRETQYF